This record covers a single TCR beta chain. The PCR had 60 Vbeta and 13 Jbeta primers. Produced via immunoSEQ multiplex PCR; TCRdb's table is partial and in-frame only. In total, the table holds 60,000 to 75,000 clones. This entry belongs to a study of cytomegalovirus exposure and HLA in healthy donors. The CDR3 spans 15 residues. The germline V gene has CDR1 LNHDA and CDR2 SQIVND (reference sequence). V shed 3 bases and J shed 0 bases, with 11 bases lying between them. The rearrangement uses TRBV19 and TRBJ1-1; the D is unclear. The specimen sequenced was PBMCs. This receptor was identified in a female donor in good health and CMV-seropositive. The CDR3 loop is CASSMGNRMNTEAFF. The CDR3 nucleotides read TGTGCCAGTAGTATGGGTAACAGAATGAACACTGAAGCTTTCTTT.